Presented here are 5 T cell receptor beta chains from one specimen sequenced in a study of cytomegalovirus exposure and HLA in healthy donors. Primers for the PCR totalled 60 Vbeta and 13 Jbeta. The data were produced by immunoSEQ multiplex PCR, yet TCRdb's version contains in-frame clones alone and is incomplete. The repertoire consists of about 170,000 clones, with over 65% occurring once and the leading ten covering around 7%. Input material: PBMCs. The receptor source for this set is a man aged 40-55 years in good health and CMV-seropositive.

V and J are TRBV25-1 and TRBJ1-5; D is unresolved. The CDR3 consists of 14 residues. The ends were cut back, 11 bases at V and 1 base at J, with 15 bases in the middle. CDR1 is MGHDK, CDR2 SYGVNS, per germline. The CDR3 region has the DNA TGTGCCTCCCAGCGGGTGGGGAGCAATCAGCCCCAGCATTTT. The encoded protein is CASQRVGSNQPQHF.

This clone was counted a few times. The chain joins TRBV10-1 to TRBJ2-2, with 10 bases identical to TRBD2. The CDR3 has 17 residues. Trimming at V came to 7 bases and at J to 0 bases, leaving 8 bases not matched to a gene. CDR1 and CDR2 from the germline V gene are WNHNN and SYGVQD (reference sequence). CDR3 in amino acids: CASTAGTSAANTGELFF. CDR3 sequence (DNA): TGCGCCAGCACCGCCGGGACTAGCGCCGCGAACACCGGGGAGCTGTTTTTT.

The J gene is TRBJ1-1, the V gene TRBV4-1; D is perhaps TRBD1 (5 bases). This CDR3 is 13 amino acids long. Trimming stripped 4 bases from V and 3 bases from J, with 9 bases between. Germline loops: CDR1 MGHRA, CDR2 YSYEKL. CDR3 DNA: TGCGCCAGCAGCCGGGGAGGGGACACTGAAGCTTTCTTT. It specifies CASSRGGDTEAFF.

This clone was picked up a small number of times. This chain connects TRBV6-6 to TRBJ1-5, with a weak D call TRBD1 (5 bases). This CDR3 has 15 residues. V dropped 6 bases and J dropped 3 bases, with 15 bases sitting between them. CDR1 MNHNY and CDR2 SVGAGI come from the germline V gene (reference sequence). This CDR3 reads CASSTQAIPNQPQHF. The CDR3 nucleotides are TGTGCCAGCAGCACACAGGCGATTCCCAATCAGCCCCAGCATTTT.

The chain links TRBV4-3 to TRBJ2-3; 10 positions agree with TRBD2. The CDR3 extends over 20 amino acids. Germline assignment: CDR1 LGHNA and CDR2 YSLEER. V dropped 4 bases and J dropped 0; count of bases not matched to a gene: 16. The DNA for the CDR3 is TGCGCCAGCAGCCTACGACTTGGGATAGCGGGGGGTTCTAGCACAGATACGCAGTATTTT. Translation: CASSLRLGIAGGSSTDTQYF.